This TCR beta chain stems from a study of cytomegalovirus exposure and HLA in healthy donors. Germline V gene data show CDR1 as KGHSH and CDR2 as LQKENI. This CDR3 contains 16 residues. The V segment lost 3 bases and the J segment 0 bases; nucleotides outside the gene matches: 8. A multiplex PCR was run with 60 Vbeta primers and 13 Jbeta primers. This table comes from immunoSEQ multiplex PCR, and its TCRdb copy is limited to in-frame clones, with some not included. Of 83,000 or so clones in the sample, roughly 76% were seen once. Study-wide findings and caveats: Further analysis, carried out later, found HLA-associated TCR beta chains more clonally expanded than equally common other chains.

A remark on this clone: Its matching antigen is unknown.

Sample: PBMCs. This receptor was identified in a woman aged 25 to 45 in good health and CMV-seronegative. This rearrangement joins TRBV18 to TRBJ2-7; 7 bases agree with TRBD2. CDR3 residues: CASSPLAGASSYEQYF. DNA for the CDR3: TGTGCCAGCTCACCGTTAGCGGGTGCCAGCTCCTACGAGCAGTACTTC.